Listed here is a single T cell receptor (beta chain). The CDR3 totals 16 residues. From germline, CDR1 is SGHNT and CDR2 YYREEE (reference sequence). The J segment lost 4 bases and the V segment lost 0 bases, leaving 9 bases of the junction unmatched. Only in-frame clones appear in the TCRdb table, and some are missing; sequencing was by immunoSEQ multiplex PCR. This sample has approximately 70,000 clones, with approximately 92% found just once. Sequences were obtained from PBMCs. The source of this sequence is a man aged 35 to 55 with rheumatoid arthritis. V and J are TRBV5-4 and TRBJ1-2, with 7 bases that match TRBD1. CDR3 residues: CASSLEWGQGVYGYTF. Written as DNA, the CDR3 is TGTGCCAGCAGCTTGGAGTGGGGGCAGGGGGTCTATGGCTACACCTTC.